The subject of this entry is one T cell receptor (beta chain). Its antigen remains unidentified. The sample is drawn from a study of Graves' ophthalmopathy and Graves' hyperthyroidism. The wider study: Blood was drawn at initial diagnosis, before any treatment.

Beta-chain TCR CDR3 regions were amplified from RNA transcripts. RT-PCR was first run with HTBI primers, then multiplex PCR in a second round. In TCRdb, the multiplex PCR reads were re-called with MiXCR into one record per CDR3 protein. The sample includes hundreds of thousands of distinct CDR3 sequences, roughly 20% seen only once; the top ten take more than 2.5%. Between the trimmed V and J ends, which lost 4 bases and 8 bases, there was a span of 17 bases. CDR1 and CDR2 from the germline V gene are MNHEY and SVGAGI. The CDR3 consists of 14 residues. Study-wide findings and caveats: A classifier, a 13-signature model, separated ophthalmopathy from stable hyperthyroidism with more than 85% sensitivity and 75% to 82% specificity.

The TCR originated in a woman between 18 and 29 years old with stable Graves' hyperthyroidism. The chain couples TRBV6-5 to TRBJ1-2, with D possibly being TRBD1 (6 bases). The specimen was peripheral blood. The CDR3 DNA follows: TGTGCCAGCAGTTTTGGGTGGGGGCGGCTCGGCTACACCTTC. This translates into CASSFGWGRLGYTF.